The sequence of this T cell receptor beta chain was determined in a study of cytomegalovirus exposure and HLA in healthy donors. Background on the study: About 85 million unique TCRs from HLA-typed donors were held in an early release of data. Regarding the study as a whole: Trimming of TCR beta V- and J-genes showed a link, identified in a later analysis, to a missense DCLRE1C variant.

The germline gives CDR1 SGHDT, CDR2 YYEEEE. The CDR3 has 14 residues. V was clipped by 2 bases and J by 0 bases, with 9 bases between them. Primers: 60 Vbeta forward and 13 Jbeta reverse. Sequenced by immunoSEQ multiplex PCR; TCRdb stores in-frame clones only, minus some. The table has some 150,000 clones, roughly 80% seen once. Concerning this clone itself: Its cognate antigen is unknown.

The sample was PBMCs. The clonotype comes from a woman aged 30 to 39 in good health and CMV-seropositive. V gene TRBV5-6 combines with J gene TRBJ2-7, with D maybe TRBD1 (6 bases). The CDR3 is CASSFRDTSYEQYF. Written as DNA, the CDR3 is TGTGCCAGCAGCTTTCGGGACACCTCCTACGAGCAGTACTTC.